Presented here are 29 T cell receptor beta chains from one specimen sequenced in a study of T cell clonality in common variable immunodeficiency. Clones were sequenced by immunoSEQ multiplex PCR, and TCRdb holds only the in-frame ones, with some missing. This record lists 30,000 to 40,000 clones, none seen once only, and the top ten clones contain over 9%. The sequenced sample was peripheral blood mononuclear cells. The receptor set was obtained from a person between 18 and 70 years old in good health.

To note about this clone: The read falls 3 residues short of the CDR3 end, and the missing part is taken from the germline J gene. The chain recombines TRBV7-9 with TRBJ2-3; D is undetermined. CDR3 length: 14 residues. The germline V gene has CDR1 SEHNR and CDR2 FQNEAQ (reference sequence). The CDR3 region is CASSLGTAEETQYF. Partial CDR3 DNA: TGTGCCAGCAGCTTAGGCACCGCAGAAGAGACG.

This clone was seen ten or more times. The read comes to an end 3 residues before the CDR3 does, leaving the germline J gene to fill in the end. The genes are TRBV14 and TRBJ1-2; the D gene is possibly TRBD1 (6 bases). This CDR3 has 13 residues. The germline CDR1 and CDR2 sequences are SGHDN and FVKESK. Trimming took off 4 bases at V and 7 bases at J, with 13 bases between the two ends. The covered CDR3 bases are TGTGCCAGCAGCCCTACCCGGGGGGCTGGC. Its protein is CASSPTRGAG. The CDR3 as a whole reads CASSPTRGAGYTF.

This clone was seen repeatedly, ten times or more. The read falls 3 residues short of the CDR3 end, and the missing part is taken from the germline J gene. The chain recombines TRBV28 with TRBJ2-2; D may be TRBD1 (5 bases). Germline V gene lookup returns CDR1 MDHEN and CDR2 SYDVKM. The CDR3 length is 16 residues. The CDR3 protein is CASIGVAQEEDGELFF. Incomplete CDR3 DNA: TGTGCCAGCATCGGTGTTGCACAGGAAGAGGACGGCGAG.

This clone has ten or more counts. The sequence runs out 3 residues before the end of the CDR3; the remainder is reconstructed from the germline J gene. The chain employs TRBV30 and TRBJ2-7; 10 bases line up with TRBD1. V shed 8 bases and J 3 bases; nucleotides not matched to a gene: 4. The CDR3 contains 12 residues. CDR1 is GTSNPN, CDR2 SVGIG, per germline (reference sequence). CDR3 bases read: TGTGCCGGATGGGACAGGGGCTACGAG. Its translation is CAGWDRGYE. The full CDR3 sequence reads CAGWDRGYEQYF. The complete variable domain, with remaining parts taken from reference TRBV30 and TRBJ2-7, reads SQTIHQWPATLVQPVGSPLSLECTVEGTSNPNLYWYRQAAGRGLQLLFYSVGIGQISSEVPQNLSASRPQDRQFILSSKKLLLSDSGFYLCAGWDRGYEQYFGPGTRLTVT.

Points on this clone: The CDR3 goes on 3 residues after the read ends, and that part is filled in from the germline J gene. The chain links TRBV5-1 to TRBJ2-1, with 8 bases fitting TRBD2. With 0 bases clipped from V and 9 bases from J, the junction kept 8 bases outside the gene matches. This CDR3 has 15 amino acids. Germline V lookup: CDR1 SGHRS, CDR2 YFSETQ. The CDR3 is CASSLVAGSTGEQFF. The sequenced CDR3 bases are TGCGCCAGCAGCTTGGTAGCGGGGTCTACCGGTGAG.

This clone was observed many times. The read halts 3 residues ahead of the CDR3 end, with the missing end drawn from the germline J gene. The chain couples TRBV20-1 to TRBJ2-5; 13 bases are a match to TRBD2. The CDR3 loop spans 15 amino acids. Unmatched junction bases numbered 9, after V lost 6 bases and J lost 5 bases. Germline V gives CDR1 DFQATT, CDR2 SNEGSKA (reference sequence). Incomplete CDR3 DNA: TGCAGTGCCTTGGGACTAGCGGGATCTCTGGAGACC. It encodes CSALGLAGSLET. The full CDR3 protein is CSALGLAGSLETQYF.

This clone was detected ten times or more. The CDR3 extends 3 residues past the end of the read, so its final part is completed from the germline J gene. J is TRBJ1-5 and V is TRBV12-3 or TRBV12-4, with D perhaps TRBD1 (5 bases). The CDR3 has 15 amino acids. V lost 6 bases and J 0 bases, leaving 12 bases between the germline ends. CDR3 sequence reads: CASRFSRDSNQPQHF. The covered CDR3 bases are TGTGCCAGCAGATTCTCCAGGGATAGCAATCAGCCC.

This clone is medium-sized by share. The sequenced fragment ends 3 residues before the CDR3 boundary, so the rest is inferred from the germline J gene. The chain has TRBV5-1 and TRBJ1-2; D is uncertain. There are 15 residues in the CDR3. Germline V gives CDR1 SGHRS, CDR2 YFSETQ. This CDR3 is CASSPDLAGGYDYTF. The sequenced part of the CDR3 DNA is TGCGCCAGCAGCCCCGACCTAGCGGGAGGGTACGAC. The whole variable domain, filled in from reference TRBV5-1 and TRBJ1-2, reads KAGVTQTPRYLIKTRGQQVTLSCSPISGHRSVSWYQQTPGQGLQFLFEYFSETQRNKGNFPGRFSGRQFSNSRSEMNVSTLELGDSALYLCASSPDLAGGYDYTFGSGTRLTVV.

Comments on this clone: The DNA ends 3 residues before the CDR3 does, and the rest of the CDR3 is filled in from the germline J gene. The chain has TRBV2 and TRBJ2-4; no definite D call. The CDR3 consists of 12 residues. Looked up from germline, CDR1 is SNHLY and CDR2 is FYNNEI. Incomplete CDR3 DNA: TGTGCCAGCATGGGCCCTAATCAGCCT. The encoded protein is CASMGPNQP. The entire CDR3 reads CASMGPNQPQYF.

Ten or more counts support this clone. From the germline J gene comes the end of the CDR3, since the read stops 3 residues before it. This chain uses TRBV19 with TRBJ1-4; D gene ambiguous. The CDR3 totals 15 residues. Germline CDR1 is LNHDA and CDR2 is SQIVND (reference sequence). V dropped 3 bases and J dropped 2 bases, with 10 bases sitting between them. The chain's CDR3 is CASSINGLTNEKLFF. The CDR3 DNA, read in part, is TGTGCCAGTAGTATCAACGGGTTGACTAATGAAAAA.

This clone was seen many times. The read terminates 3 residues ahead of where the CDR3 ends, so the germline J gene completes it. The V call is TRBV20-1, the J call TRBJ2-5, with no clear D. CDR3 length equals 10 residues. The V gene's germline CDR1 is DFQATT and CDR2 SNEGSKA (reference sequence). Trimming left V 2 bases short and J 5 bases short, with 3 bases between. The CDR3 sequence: CSARLETQYF. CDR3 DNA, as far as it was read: TGCAGTGCTAGACTGGAGACC.

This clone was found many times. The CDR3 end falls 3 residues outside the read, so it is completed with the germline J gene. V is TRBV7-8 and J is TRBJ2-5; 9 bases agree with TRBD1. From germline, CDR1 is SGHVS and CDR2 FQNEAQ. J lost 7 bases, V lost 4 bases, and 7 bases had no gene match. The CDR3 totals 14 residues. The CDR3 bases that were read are TGTGCCAGCAGCTCTAGGACAGGGGTTGGGACC. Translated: CASSSRTGVGT. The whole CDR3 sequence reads CASSSRTGVGTQYF.

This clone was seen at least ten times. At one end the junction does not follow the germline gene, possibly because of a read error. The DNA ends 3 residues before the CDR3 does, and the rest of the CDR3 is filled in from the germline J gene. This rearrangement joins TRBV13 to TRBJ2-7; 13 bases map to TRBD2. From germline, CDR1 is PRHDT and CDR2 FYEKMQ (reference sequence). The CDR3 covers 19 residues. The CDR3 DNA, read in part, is TGTGCCAGCAGCGTAGGGACTAGCGGGACCGGTTGGCCCCCCTACGAG. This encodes CASSVGTSGTGWPPYE. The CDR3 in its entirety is CASSVGTSGTGWPPYEQYF. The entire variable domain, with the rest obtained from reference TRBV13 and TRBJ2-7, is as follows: AAGVIQSPRHLIKEKRETATLKCYPIPRHDTVYWYQQGPGQDPQFLISFYEKMQSDKGSIPDRFSAQQFSDYHSELNMSSLELGDSALYFCASSVGTSGTGWPPYEQYFGPGTRLTVT.

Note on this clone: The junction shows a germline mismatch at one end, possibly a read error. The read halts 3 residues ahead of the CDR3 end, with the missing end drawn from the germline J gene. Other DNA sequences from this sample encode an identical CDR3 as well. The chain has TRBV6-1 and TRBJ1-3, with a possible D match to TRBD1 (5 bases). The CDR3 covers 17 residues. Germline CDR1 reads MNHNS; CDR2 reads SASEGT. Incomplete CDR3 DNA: TGTGCCAGCAGTGAAGGAGGTGGGGGGAGCTCTGGAAACACG. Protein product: CASSEGGGGSSGNT. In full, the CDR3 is CASSEGGGGSSGNTIYF.

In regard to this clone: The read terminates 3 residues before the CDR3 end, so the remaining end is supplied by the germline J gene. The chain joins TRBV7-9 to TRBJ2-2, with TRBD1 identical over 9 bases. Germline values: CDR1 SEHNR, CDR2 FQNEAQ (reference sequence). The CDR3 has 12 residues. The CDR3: CASRQGEEKLFF. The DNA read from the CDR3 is TGTGCCAGCCGACAGGGGGAGGAAAAG.

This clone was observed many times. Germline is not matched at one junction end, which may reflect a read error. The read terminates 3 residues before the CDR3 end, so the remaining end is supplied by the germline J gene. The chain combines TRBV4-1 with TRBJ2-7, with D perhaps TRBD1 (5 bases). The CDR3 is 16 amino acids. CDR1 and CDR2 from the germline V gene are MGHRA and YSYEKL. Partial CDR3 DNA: TGCACCAGCAGCCAAGACGGAACGCAGGACAATAACGAG. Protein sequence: CTSSQDGTQDNNE. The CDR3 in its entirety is CTSSQDGTQDNNEQYF.

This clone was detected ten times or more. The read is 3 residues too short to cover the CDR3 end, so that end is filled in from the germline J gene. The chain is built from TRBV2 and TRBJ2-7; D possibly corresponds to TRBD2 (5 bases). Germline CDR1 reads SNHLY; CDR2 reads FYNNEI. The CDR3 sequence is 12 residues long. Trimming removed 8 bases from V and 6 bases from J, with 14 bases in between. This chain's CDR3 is CASSGGFPEQYF. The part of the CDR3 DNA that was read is TGTGCCAGCTCAGGAGGTTTCCCCGAG.

Partial CDR3 DNA: TGTGCCAGTAGTATGGTCGGGGTCGGCGAG. Residues: CASSMVGVGE. The entire CDR3 sequence reads CASSMVGVGEQYF. The gene calls are TRBV19 and TRBJ2-7; D is possibly TRBD2 (5 bases). The read is 3 residues too short to cover the CDR3 end, so that end is filled in from the germline J gene. The V end lost 3 bases, the J end lost 6 bases, and 12 bases lay between the germline ends. The germline gives CDR1 LNHDA, CDR2 SQIVND (reference sequence). This CDR3 has 13 residues.

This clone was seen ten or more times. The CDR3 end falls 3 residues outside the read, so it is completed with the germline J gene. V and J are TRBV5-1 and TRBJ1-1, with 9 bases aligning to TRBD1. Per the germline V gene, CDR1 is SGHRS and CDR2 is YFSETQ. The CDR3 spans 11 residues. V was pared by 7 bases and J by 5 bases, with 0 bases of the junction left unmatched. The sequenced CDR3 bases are TGCGCCAGCGGACAGGGGACTGAA. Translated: CASGQGTE. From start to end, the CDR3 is CASGQGTEAFF. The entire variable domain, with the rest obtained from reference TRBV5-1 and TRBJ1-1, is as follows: KAGVTQTPRYLIKTRGQQVTLSCSPISGHRSVSWYQQTPGQGLQFLFEYFSETQRNKGNFPGRFSGRQFSNSRSEMNVSTLELGDSALYLCASGQGTEAFFGQGTRLTVV.

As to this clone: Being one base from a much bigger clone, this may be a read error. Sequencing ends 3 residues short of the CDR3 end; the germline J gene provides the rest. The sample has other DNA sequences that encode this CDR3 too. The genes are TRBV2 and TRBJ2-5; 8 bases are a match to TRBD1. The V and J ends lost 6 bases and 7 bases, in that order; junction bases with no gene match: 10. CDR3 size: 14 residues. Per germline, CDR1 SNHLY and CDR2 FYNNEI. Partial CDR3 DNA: TGTGCCAGCAGAGAACAGGGGGAAGCGGCGACC. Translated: CASREQGEAAT. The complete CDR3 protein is CASREQGEAATQYF.

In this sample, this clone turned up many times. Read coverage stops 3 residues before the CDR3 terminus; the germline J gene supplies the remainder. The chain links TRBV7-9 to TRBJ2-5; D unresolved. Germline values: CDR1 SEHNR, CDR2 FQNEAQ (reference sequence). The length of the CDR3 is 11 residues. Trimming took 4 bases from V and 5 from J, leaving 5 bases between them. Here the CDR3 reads CASSSRETQYF. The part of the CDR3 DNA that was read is TGTGCCAGCAGCTCTAGGGAGACC.

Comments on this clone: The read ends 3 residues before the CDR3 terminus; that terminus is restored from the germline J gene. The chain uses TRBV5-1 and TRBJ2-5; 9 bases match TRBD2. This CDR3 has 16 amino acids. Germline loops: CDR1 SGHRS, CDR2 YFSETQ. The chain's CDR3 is CASSSASGTAGDTQYF. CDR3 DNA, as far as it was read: TGCGCCAGCAGCTCCGCTAGCGGGACCGCGGGAGATACC. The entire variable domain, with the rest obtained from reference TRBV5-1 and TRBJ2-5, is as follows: KAGVTQTPRYLIKTRGQQVTLSCSPISGHRSVSWYQQTPGQGLQFLFEYFSETQRNKGNFPGRFSGRQFSNSRSEMNVSTLELGDSALYLCASSSASGTAGDTQYFGPGTRLLVL.

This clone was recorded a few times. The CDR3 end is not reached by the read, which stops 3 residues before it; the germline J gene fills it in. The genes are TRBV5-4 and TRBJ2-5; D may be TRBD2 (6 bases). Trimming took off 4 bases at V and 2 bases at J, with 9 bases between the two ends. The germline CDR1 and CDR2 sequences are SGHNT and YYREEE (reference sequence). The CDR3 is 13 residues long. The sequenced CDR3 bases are TGTGCCAGCAGCGGGCGGGATCAAGAGACC. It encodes CASSGRDQET. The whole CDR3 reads CASSGRDQETQYF.

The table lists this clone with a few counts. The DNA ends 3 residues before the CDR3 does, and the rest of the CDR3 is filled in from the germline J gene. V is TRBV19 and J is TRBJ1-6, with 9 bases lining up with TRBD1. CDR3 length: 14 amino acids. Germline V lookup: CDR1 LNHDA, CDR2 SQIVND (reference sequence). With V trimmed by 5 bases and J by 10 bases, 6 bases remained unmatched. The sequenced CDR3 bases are TGTGCCAGTAGTCGGACAGGGGTCGAGTCACCC. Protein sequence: CASSRTGVESP. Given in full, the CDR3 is CASSRTGVESPLHF.

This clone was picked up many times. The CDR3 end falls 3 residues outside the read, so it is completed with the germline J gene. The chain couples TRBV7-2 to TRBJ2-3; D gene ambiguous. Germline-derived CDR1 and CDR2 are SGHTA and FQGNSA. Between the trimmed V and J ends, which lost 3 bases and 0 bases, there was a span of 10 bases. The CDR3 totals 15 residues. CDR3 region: CASSFKSGSTDTQYF. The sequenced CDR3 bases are TGTGCCAGCAGCTTTAAGTCCGGTAGCACAGATACG.

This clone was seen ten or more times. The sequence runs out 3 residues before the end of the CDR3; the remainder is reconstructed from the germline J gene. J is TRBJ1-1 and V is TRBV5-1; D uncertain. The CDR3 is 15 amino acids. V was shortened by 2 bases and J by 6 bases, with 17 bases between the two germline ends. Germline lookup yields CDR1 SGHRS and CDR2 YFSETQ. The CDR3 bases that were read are TGCGCCAGCAGCTTTCGGTCGGGGATCGGCGCTGAA. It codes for CASSFRSGIGAE. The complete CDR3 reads CASSFRSGIGAEAFF. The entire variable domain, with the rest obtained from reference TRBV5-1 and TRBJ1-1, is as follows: KAGVTQTPRYLIKTRGQQVTLSCSPISGHRSVSWYQQTPGQGLQFLFEYFSETQRNKGNFPGRFSGRQFSNSRSEMNVSTLELGDSALYLCASSFRSGIGAEAFFGQGTRLTVV.

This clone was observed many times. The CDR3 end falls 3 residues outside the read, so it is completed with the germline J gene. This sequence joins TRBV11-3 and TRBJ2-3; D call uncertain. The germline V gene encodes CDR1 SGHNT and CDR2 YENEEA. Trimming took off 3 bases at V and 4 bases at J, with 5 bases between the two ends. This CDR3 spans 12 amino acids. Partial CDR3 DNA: TGTGCCAGCAGCTTTAATTCAGATACG. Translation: CASSFNSDT. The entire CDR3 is CASSFNSDTQYF.

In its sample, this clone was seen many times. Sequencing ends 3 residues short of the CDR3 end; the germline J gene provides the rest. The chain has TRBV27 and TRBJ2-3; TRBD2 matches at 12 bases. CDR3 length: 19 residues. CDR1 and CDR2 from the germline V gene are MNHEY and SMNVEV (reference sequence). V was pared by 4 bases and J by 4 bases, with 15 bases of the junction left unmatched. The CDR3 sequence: CASSSPRTSGMGPPDTQYF. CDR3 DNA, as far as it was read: TGTGCCAGCAGTTCACCCCGGACTAGCGGGATGGGGCCCCCAGATACG.

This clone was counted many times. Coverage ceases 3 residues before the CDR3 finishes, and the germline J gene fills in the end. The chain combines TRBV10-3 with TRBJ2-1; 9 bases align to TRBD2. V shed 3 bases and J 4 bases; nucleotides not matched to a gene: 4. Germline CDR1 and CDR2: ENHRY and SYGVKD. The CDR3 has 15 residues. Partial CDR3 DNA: TGTGCCATCAGTGACCCTAGCGGGAATTACAATGAG. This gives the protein CAISDPSGNYNE. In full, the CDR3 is CAISDPSGNYNEQFF.